This T cell receptor beta chain was sequenced for a study of T cell repertoires in ileal Crohn's disease. As for the study in general: At surgery, around 40% of patients smoked, with median disease duration about eight years. Operated complications were stricturing disease (61%) and penetrating disease (about 40%).

V shed 1 base, J shed 5 bases, and the junction held 0 bases outside the gene matches. This CDR3 region has 15 residues. The germline gives CDR1 LGHNA, CDR2 YSLEER. Sequenced by immunoSEQ multiplex PCR; TCRdb stores in-frame clones only, minus some. Of 3,500 to 5,000 clones listed, roughly 76% were seen once; the top ten hold roughly 6.9%. Time point denoted: inflamed ileum from the surgical specimen. Broader study findings: High-frequency clones were more common in sorted CD8 than CD4 cells. All patients with clonality above 26.8% had endoscopic recurrence.

In this sample, this clone turned up a few times. The antigen remains undetermined. The rearrangement joins TRBV4-3 to TRBJ2-3, with 13 positions matching TRBD2. The TCR comes from an adult with Crohn's disease. The source material was ileal tissue. This chain's CDR3 is CASSQGTSGRDTQYF. The CDR3 DNA is TGCGCCAGCAGCCAAGGGACTAGCGGGAGAGATACGCAGTATTTT.